What follows describes a single T cell receptor beta chain. The antigen it recognizes is unknown. Qualities for individual bases were not recorded, and no much larger clone is one base off. Following the manufacturer's recommendations, the immunoSEQ kit was used to generate TCR beta libraries from genomic DNA. To prepare libraries, a first multiplex PCR with proprietary primers was run, followed by a second PCR that added unique barcodes, and a bead cleanup was done after each round. Each sample batch included a kit-provided positive control reaction and a negative control reaction. The final libraries were assessed on an Agilent 4200 TapeStation D1000 ScreenTape, pooled by volume, and quantified by qPCR. Sequencing ran on an Illumina NextSeq500 with a MidOutput 150-cycle cartridge, using 156 Read1 and 15 Index1 cycles with kit custom primers. The pooled library was loaded at 1.0 pM, with a roughly 21% PhiX control spiked in. The paper's processing steps were these. Vendor-processed data were analyzed in R, with a clonotype defined as all T cells sharing the same CDR3 nucleotide sequence. In the clone abundance analyses, frequencies were normalized to the 10,000 most abundant clones in each sample. Before analysis, public T cell clones were removed, and these numbered fewer than six per sample on average. Tumor-enriched clonotypes and baseline blood-enriched clonotypes were defined as those with an abundance difference of at least 32-fold between compartments. A beta-binomial differential abundance model was used to identify clonotypes that were expanded or contracted between blood time points. Similarity between tumor and blood repertoires was quantified using the Baroni-Urbani and Buser coefficient, and groups were compared with two-tailed Wilcoxon tests in R. As stored in TCRdb, this immuneACCESS dataset retains in-frame rearrangements with V and J assigned. A fraction of the clones does not appear; measured against another copy, unresolved V genes explain less than half of the discrepancy, and the remainder lacks a known reason. The D gene and trimming were derived from the DNA, and the V and J assignments and clone size from that table. The table for this sample lists roughly 92,000 clones; about 79% of them were counted only once. The ten largest clones take up roughly 7.9% of the sample.

The record originates from a study of radiation and T cells in renal cell carcinoma (dated by TCRdb to the early 2020s). About the investigation overall: A total of 50 to 55 samples underwent TCR beta sequencing, made up of 25 or so tumors and some 27 peripheral blood samples. The last blood draw occurred 4 weeks after radiation, at the same time as nephrectomy. Across all 53 samples, around 4,000,000 unique CDR3 nucleotide sequences encoding about 2.4 million unique CDR3 amino acid sequences were identified.

This sample's time point label indicates: blood 4 weeks post-SBRT, at nephrectomy. The intended sense of this specimen's treatment or condition label: 15 Gy SBRT to primary tumor, nephrectomy 4 weeks later. Samples came from a clinical trial, in which primary renal cell carcinomas received 15 Gy stereotactic body radiation therapy followed by nephrectomy 4 weeks later. Serial peripheral blood from radiation-treated patients was sampled at baseline, 2 weeks and 4 weeks after SBRT to track tumor-enriched clonotypes. Every patient had renal cell carcinoma of clear cell pathology. The QIAamp DNA Blood Mini Kit (Qiagen) was used to prepare genomic DNA for TCR sequencing. The analyses included only samples that passed all quality control checks. The germline V gene (reference sequence) supplies CDR1 LNHDA and CDR2 SQIVND. The CDR3 contains 14 residues, cysteine and phenylalanine counted. The DNA shown is the 42-base CDR3, in frame from base 1. V gives up 5 bases and J gives up 6 bases, and the segment between their germline ends measures 13 bases.

Broad study findings and their caveats: Tracking of blood repertoire dynamics stopped at roughly 4 weeks after treatment, with no follow-up past that point. An increase in top tumor clonotypes in blood was observed from baseline to 2 weeks post-radiation, followed by contraction by 4 weeks, which was taken to suggest transient expansion of tumor-resident clones. No pretreatment tumor biopsies were available, so the baseline intratumoral presence of clonotypes could not be determined. The single-armed trial design could not address effects of radiation dose or scheduling on the TCR repertoire.

Sequenced here: blood, sampled from a patient whose treatment included radiotherapy and nephrectomy. The TCR was taken from a man in his fifties or sixties with renal cell carcinoma. The chain is encoded by TRBV19 joined to TRBJ2-2, and TRBD1 may be the D gene, going by 5 matching bases. DNA sequence: TGTGCCAGTAGTCCCCAGGGTAGTCCCGGGGAGCTGTTTTTT. Its translation reads: CASSPQGSPGELFF.